This TCR beta chain came from a study of cytomegalovirus exposure and HLA in healthy donors. The PCR used 60 Vbeta and 13 Jbeta primers. Assay used: immunoSEQ multiplex PCR; TCRdb lists only in-frame clones, some missing. The sample yields about 90,000 clones, roughly 80% seen once. This clone showed up just a few times. As yet, its antigen is unknown. The study, taken as a whole, reports: As a later analysis revealed, most CMV-associated TCR beta chains appeared HLA-restricted.

The source of this sequence is a woman aged 40 to 49 in good health and CMV-seropositive. The sequencing sample was made of PBMCs.

The CDR3 DNA is TGTGCCACAGCAGGGGGGAGAACTAATGAAAAACTGTTTTTT. It specifies CATAGGRTNEKLFF. J is TRBJ1-4 and V is TRBV10-3; TRBD1 agrees at 7 bases. From germline, CDR1 is ENHRY and CDR2 SYGVKD. The CDR3 extends over 14 amino acids. After removal of 10 bases from V and 1 base from J, the junction contained 6 bases not matched to a gene.